These 26 T cell receptor beta chains were sequenced from one sample in a study of PD-1 blockade in classical Hodgkin lymphoma. Data came from immunoSEQ multiplex PCR; TCRdb stores just in-frame clones and leaves some out. The sample has tens of thousands of clones; about 72% are singletons. The time point: cycle 4 day 1 (C4D1), after 5 to 7 weeks of nivolumab. Each patient's relapse followed autologous stem cell transplantation, and brentuximab vedotin exposure varied. The specimen was peripheral blood mononuclear cells (PBMCs), collected before the fourth cycle of nivolumab. These receptors originate from a human donor with classical Hodgkin lymphoma.

The chain employs TRBV5-1 and TRBJ2-5; D perhaps matches TRBD2 (7 bases). The germline V gene encodes CDR1 SGHRS and CDR2 YFSETQ. The CDR3 contains 14 residues. V was trimmed by 4 bases and J by 5 bases, leaving 15 bases between them. This CDR3 is CASSSQGRVETQYF. The CDR3 bases are TGCGCCAGCAGCAGCCAGGGGAGGGTGGAGACCCAGTACTTC.

This clone was seen only a few times. The chain links TRBV9 to TRBJ1-1, with D unclear. V lost 4 bases, J lost 4 bases, and 11 bases lay in between. There are 13 residues in the CDR3. CDR1 and CDR2 from the germline V gene are SGDLS and YYNGEE. CDR3 amino acids: CASSSISGTEAFF. The DNA for the CDR3 is TGTGCCAGCAGCTCCATCTCGGGCACTGAAGCTTTCTTT.

Points on this clone: The junction does not match germline at one end; this may be a read error. V usage is TRBV2 and J usage is TRBJ1-2; D is unresolved. This CDR3 spans 11 amino acids. Germline V gene data show CDR1 as SNHLY and CDR2 as FYNNEI. The CDR3 DNA is TGCGCCAGCATGATCGTCGAGGGCTACACCTTC. Amino acids: CASMIVEGYTF.

Only one count was recorded for this clone. The chain has TRBV11-2 and TRBJ2-7; 7 bases agree with TRBD1. Germline CDR1 SGHAT, CDR2 FQNNGV. Trimming took 5 bases from V and 6 from J; bases not matched to a gene: 10. This CDR3 has 14 amino acids. In DNA, the CDR3 is TGTGCCAGCAGCCCTAATGCACAGGGGTTCGAGCAGTACTTC. This encodes CASSPNAQGFEQYF.

V gene TRBV4-3 combines with J gene TRBJ2-7; D is ambiguous. Trimming took 0 bases from V and 3 from J, leaving 9 bases between them. Germline loops: CDR1 LGHNA, CDR2 YSLEER. The CDR3 runs to 14 residues. The CDR3, as DNA: TGCGCCAGCAGCCAAGATAGGGCAGGCTACGAGCAGTACTTC. It translates to CASSQDRAGYEQYF.

This clone came up once. DNA of the CDR3: TGTGCCAGCAGTTTGTTGGCGGGGTCTCCTAACTATGGCTACACCTTC. This translates into CASSLLAGSPNYGYTF. V gene TRBV28 combines with J gene TRBJ1-2; D ambiguous. CDR1 is MDHEN and CDR2 is SYDVKM in the germline V gene. Trimming removed 3 bases from V and 0 bases from J, with 14 bases in between. The CDR3 loop spans 16 amino acids.

This clone was counted only a few times. V gene TRBV14 combines with J gene TRBJ2-2; weak D call: TRBD2 (7 bases). V was cut by 0 bases and J by 7 bases, with 27 bases left in between. CDR1 is SGHDN, CDR2 FVKESK, per germline. CDR3 length equals 20 residues. CDR3 sequence: CASSQDLSGGRFSPSGELFF. The CDR3 nucleotides are TGTGCCAGCAGCCAAGATTTATCGGGGGGCCGTTTTTCTCCGAGCGGGGAGCTGTTTTTT.

J is TRBJ2-5 and V is TRBV7-2; 7 bases are a match to TRBD1. Germline V gives CDR1 SGHTA, CDR2 FQGNSA. There are 14 residues in the CDR3. After removal of 1 base from V and 5 bases from J, the junction contained 4 bases not matched to a gene. The CDR3 here is CASSLGSTGETQYF. As DNA, the CDR3 is TGTGCCAGCAGCTTAGGATCGACAGGGGAGACCCAGTACTTC.

This chain uses TRBV28 with TRBJ2-3; D is undetermined. V lost 6 bases to trimming and J lost 11 bases, with 15 bases between them. Looked up from germline, CDR1 is MDHEN and CDR2 is SYDVKM. This CDR3 contains 12 residues. DNA of the CDR3: TGTGCCAGCAGAGGACCTTCAGATGAGCAGTATTTT. Translating gives CASRGPSDEQYF. Together with reference TRBV28 and TRBJ2-3, the CDR3 gives the full variable domain: DVKVTQSSRYLVKRTGEKVFLECVQDMDHENMFWYRQDPGLGLRLIYFSYDVKMKEKGDIPEGYSVSREKKERFSLILESASTNQTSMYLCASRGPSDEQYFGPGTRLTVL.

The chain links TRBV7-9 to TRBJ1-3; 8 nucleotides agree with TRBD1. This CDR3 contains 17 residues. Looked up from germline, CDR1 is SEHNR and CDR2 is FQNEAQ (reference sequence). V trimming: 5 bases; J trimming: 2 bases; junction bases outside the gene matches: 11. CDR3 DNA: TGTGCCAGCAGCCCCCGGACGTCGACAGGGGCTGGAAACACCATATATTTT. Translated, it gives CASSPRTSTGAGNTIYF.

The chain links TRBV29-1 to TRBJ2-5; 9 bases map to TRBD1. The DNA end is a closer match to TRBJ2-7, so the J assignment may be wrong. The CDR3 loop spans 14 amino acids. Germline V gene sequence: CDR1 SQVTM, CDR2 ANQGSEA. CDR3 protein: CSVAPRQGVIEQYF. The CDR3 DNA reads as TGCAGCGTGGCGCCAAGACAGGGGGTGATCGAGCAGTACTTC.

This sequence joins TRBV27 and TRBJ1-1, with D possibly TRBD1 on 5 matching bases. V gave up 1 base and J gave up 2 bases, with 17 bases separating them. CDR1 is MNHEY and CDR2 is SMNVEV in the germline V gene (reference sequence). The CDR3 is 17 residues long. The CDR3 nucleotides are TGTGCCAGCAGTTTATTGAAGCTAGGGACGGGTAACACTGAAGCTTTCTTT. Protein product: CASSLLKLGTGNTEAFF.

The chain employs TRBV28 and TRBJ1-5, with TRBD1 as a possible D gene (6 bases). Germline-derived CDR1 and CDR2 are MDHEN and SYDVKM. CDR3 length equals 14 residues. V was shortened by 7 bases and J by 6 bases, with 16 bases between the two germline ends. The CDR3 DNA is TGTGCCAGCACTTCCCCCAGGGGCGGTCAGCCCCAGCATTTT. Amino acid sequence: CASTSPRGGQPQHF.

This chain joins TRBV11-2 and TRBJ1-6; D ambiguous. V lost 3 bases, J lost 6 bases, and 9 bases lay in between. The CDR3 runs to 14 residues. Germline CDR1 SGHAT, CDR2 FQNNGV. The CDR3 region is CASSFGRLNSPLHF. The CDR3 DNA reads as TGTGCCAGCAGCTTCGGACGGCTTAATTCACCCCTCCACTTT. Based on the CDR3 plus reference TRBV11-2 and TRBJ1-6, the full variable domain is EAGVAQSPRYKIIEKRQSVAFWCNPISGHATLYWYQQILGQGPKLLIQFQNNGVVDDSQLPKDRFSAERLKGVDSTLKIQPAKLEDSAVYLCASSFGRLNSPLHFGNGTRLTVT.

The chain couples TRBV7-2 to TRBJ2-3, with 9 bases matching TRBD2. Germline-derived CDR1 and CDR2 are SGHTA and FQGNSA. This CDR3 region has 15 residues. V shed 2 bases, J shed 0 bases, and the junction held 0 bases outside the gene matches. CDR3: CASSLSGGSTDTQYF. As DNA, the CDR3 is TGTGCCAGCAGCTTAAGCGGGGGGAGCACAGATACGCAGTATTTT.

The chain links TRBV30 to TRBJ2-7; the D gene could be TRBD1 or TRBD2 (6 bases each). Germline V CDR1 and CDR2: GTSNPN, SVGIG (reference sequence). CDR3 length: 14 residues. The ends were cut back, 0 bases at V and 2 bases at J, with 11 bases in the middle. CDR3 sequence (DNA): TGTGCCTGGAGTGTAGCCGGGGGCGCCTACGAGCAGTACTTC. Translating it yields CAWSVAGGAYEQYF. Full variable domain (outside the CDR3, taken from reference TRBV30 and TRBJ2-7): SQTIHQWPATLVQPVGSPLSLECTVEGTSNPNLYWYRQAAGRGLQLLFYSVGIGQISSEVPQNLSASRPQDRQFILSSKKLLLSDSGFYLCAWSVAGGAYEQYFGPGTRLTVT.

The chain's CDR3 is CASSYIGGDNTDTQYF. CDR3 nucleotides: TGCGCCAGCAGCTACATCGGGGGGGATAACACAGATACGCAGTATTTT. The rearrangement joins TRBV5-1 to TRBJ2-3, with TRBD2 identical over 8 bases. This CDR3 has 16 residues. Looked up from germline, CDR1 is SGHRS and CDR2 is YFSETQ. Losses at the gene ends were 3 bases for V and 2 bases for J; bases not matched to a gene: 8.

This clone is termed medium-sized. The chain couples TRBV7-9 to TRBJ2-7, with 7 nucleotides matching TRBD1. The V and J ends lost 1 base and 5 bases, in that order; junction bases with no gene match: 2. From germline, CDR1 is SEHNR and CDR2 FQNEAQ (reference sequence). This CDR3 has 13 residues. CDR3 coding DNA: TGTGCCAGCAGCTTAGACAGGGGCGACGAGCAGTACTTC. This encodes CASSLDRGDEQYF.

This chain links TRBV4-2 with TRBJ1-2; TRBD1 might be the D (5 bases). CDR3 length equals 16 residues. The germline V and J ends were trimmed by 0 bases and 1 base, with 12 bases remaining between them. CDR1 is LGHNA and CDR2 is YNFKEQ in the germline V gene. The CDR3 DNA follows: TGTGCCAGCAGCCAAGATTTTGCAGGGTATAACTATGGCTACACCTTC. Translating it yields CASSQDFAGYNYGYTF.

The gene calls are TRBV7-2 and TRBJ2-7; D perhaps matches TRBD2 (6 bases). The germline V gene has CDR1 SGHTA and CDR2 FQGNSA. The CDR3 is 14 residues long. V was pared by 2 bases and J by 5 bases, with 13 bases between. The CDR3 DNA sequence: TGTGCCAGCAGCTTAAGGGGAGGCCCAGACGAGCAGTACTTC. This codes for CASSLRGGPDEQYF.

The chain links TRBV28 to TRBJ1-3; no reliable D call. The CDR3 runs to 14 residues. Germline V CDR1 and CDR2: MDHEN, SYDVKM. V shed 7 bases and J shed 8 bases, with 18 bases lying between them. In DNA, the CDR3 is TGTGCCAGCACAAAGGTCGGGTCATGGGACACCATATATTTT. It yields the protein CASTKVGSWDTIYF.

In regard to this clone: An end of the junction differs from the germline gene, which may be a read error. This rearrangement joins TRBV5-6 to TRBJ2-7; 7 bases fit TRBD2. Germline CDR1 SGHDT, CDR2 YYEEEE. The CDR3 has 15 residues. CDR3 DNA sequence: TGCGCCAGCAGCCAGACTCCGACCGCGGGGGAAGAGCAGTACTTC. Translated: CASSQTPTAGEEQYF.

Only a few counts were recorded for this clone. The chain links TRBV27 to TRBJ1-3, with D hard to call. Looked up from germline, CDR1 is MNHEY and CDR2 is SMNVEV (reference sequence). The CDR3 is 13 amino acids. Trimming shortened V by 4 bases and J by 6 bases, and 10 bases separated the two germline ends. This chain's CDR3 is CASSSGSKNTIYF. The CDR3 nucleotides are TGTGCCAGCAGTTCCGGCAGCAAAAACACCATATATTTT.

The chain links TRBV7-2 to TRBJ1-2; possible D gene TRBD1, 6 bases. This CDR3 region has 14 residues. Trimming stripped 8 bases from V and 5 bases from J, with 18 bases between. CDR1 SGHTA and CDR2 FQGNSA come from the germline V gene. The CDR3 protein is CASAGLGGGYGYTF. CDR3 DNA sequence: TGTGCCAGCGCCGGTTTGGGGGGCGGGTATGGCTACACCTTC. Using reference TRBV7-2 and TRBJ1-2 for the parts outside the CDR3, the full variable domain is GAGVSQSPSNKVTEKGKDVELRCDPISGHTALYWYRQSLGQGLEFLIYFQGNSAPDKSGLPSDRFSAERTGGSVSTLTIQRTQQEDSAVYLCASAGLGGGYGYTFGSGTRLTVV.

The chain couples TRBV6-5 to TRBJ2-5; TRBD2 matches 8 bases. From germline, CDR1 is MNHEY and CDR2 SVGAGI. V was pared by 6 bases and J by 5 bases, with 2 bases of the junction left unmatched. The CDR3 length is 12 residues. CDR3 bases: TGTGCCAGCAGCCCGGGGGGGGAGACCCAGTACTTC. Translating gives CASSPGGETQYF.

The chain employs TRBV19 and TRBJ1-1; D is possibly TRBD1 (6 bases). The CDR3 sequence is 13 residues long. V gave up 6 bases and J gave up 6 bases, with 14 bases separating them. Germline-derived CDR1 and CDR2 are LNHDA and SQIVND (reference sequence). The CDR3 nucleotides are TGTGCCAGTAGGACGAGGGGGGGTTCTGAAGCTTTCTTT. As protein: CASRTRGGSEAFF.